These T cell receptor beta chains were read from a single sample in a study of long-term antiretroviral therapy in people with HIV. Profiling relied on immunoSEQ multiplex PCR, and the TCRdb table lists in-frame clones only, not all of them. Among some 16,000 clones, roughly 94% were seen once, and the ten largest hold around 4.3%. Sample: unsorted PBMCs, taken roughly 6.8 years after starting antiretroviral therapy. Every receptor here comes from a woman aged 45 to 65 with HIV. CDR3s include the opening cysteine and the closing phenylalanine or tryptophan. A D gene is named only where the DNA matches it firmly. Only some rows state a clone size, as once, few, many or a class for expanded clones.

d_call: TRBD1
j_call: TRBJ1-1
cdr3_length: 14
clone_size: -
v_call: TRBV6-1
cdr3_nt: TGTGCCAGCAACAGGGGGATCCTAAACGGTGAAGCTTTCTTT
cdr3_aa: CASNRGILNGEAFF

d_call: TRBD2
j_call: TRBJ2-5
cdr3_length: 17
clone_size: -
v_call: TRBV11-2
cdr3_nt: TGTGCCAGCAGCTCTCCGGGACTAGCGGATTCCCAAGAGACCCAGTACTTC
cdr3_aa: CASSSPGLADSQETQYF

d_call: -
j_call: TRBJ2-1
cdr3_length: 14
clone_size: -
v_call: TRBV5-4
cdr3_nt: TGTGCCAGCAGCGCACGGCCCCTCGGGAATGAGCAGTTCTTC
cdr3_aa: CASSARPLGNEQFF

d_call: TRBD2
j_call: TRBJ2-2
cdr3_length: 14
clone_size: -
v_call: TRBV2
cdr3_nt: TGTGCCAGCATTGCGGGAGAGGTGCCCGGGGAGCTGTTTTTT
cdr3_aa: CASIAGEVPGELFF

d_call: -
j_call: TRBJ2-7
cdr3_length: 14
clone_size: -
v_call: TRBV25-1
cdr3_nt: TGTGCCAGCAGTGACTCGTTTATTGGTGGCGAGCAGTACTTC
cdr3_aa: CASSDSFIGGEQYF

d_call: -
j_call: TRBJ2-5
cdr3_length: 12
clone_size: once
v_call: TRBV14
cdr3_nt: TGTGCCAGCAGCCACTACCAAGAGACCCAGTACTTC
cdr3_aa: CASSHYQETQYF

d_call: TRBD2
j_call: TRBJ2-7
cdr3_length: 14
clone_size: -
v_call: TRBV6-5
cdr3_nt: TGTGCCAGCAGTCTCGGGAGGTTCGGGAACGAGCAGTACTTC
cdr3_aa: CASSLGRFGNEQYF

d_call: -
j_call: TRBJ1-1
cdr3_length: 13
clone_size: once
v_call: TRBV5-6
cdr3_nt: TGTGCCAGCGTAAGAAGGGATATCGCTGAAGCTTTCTTT
cdr3_aa: CASVRRDIAEAFF

d_call: TRBD2
j_call: TRBJ2-7
cdr3_length: 14
clone_size: -
v_call: TRBV5-5
cdr3_nt: TGTGCCAGCAGCCTAGCGGGACCTCCCTACGAGCAGTACTTC
cdr3_aa: CASSLAGPPYEQYF

d_call: -
j_call: TRBJ1-4
cdr3_length: 15
clone_size: -
v_call: TRBV11-2
cdr3_nt: TGTGCCAGCAGTCCCGGGGGGCAAACTAATGAAAAACTGTTTTTT
cdr3_aa: CASSPGGQTNEKLFF

d_call: TRBD1
j_call: TRBJ1-5
cdr3_length: 15
clone_size: -
v_call: TRBV28
cdr3_nt: TGTGCCAGCAGTCCACAGGGGGCTAGGAATCAGCCCCAGCATTTT
cdr3_aa: CASSPQGARNQPQHF

d_call: -
j_call: TRBJ1-1
cdr3_length: 14
clone_size: -
v_call: TRBV28
cdr3_nt: TGTGCCAGCAGTTTAAGGGCGCTAAGCACTGAAGCTTTCTTT
cdr3_aa: CASSLRALSTEAFF

d_call: -
j_call: TRBJ1-4
cdr3_length: 15
clone_size: -
v_call: TRBV2
cdr3_nt: TGTGCCAGCAATGGACAAGGAGTCCGCGGTGAAAAACTGTTTTTT
cdr3_aa: CASNGQGVRGEKLFF

d_call: TRBD1
j_call: TRBJ2-2
cdr3_length: 16
clone_size: -
v_call: TRBV4-1
cdr3_nt: TGCGCCAGCAGCCCCTATGACAGGGTAGAGACCGGGGAGCTGTTTTTT
cdr3_aa: CASSPYDRVETGELFF

d_call: -
j_call: TRBJ2-7
cdr3_length: 17
clone_size: -
v_call: TRBV7-6
cdr3_nt: TGTGCCAGCAGCAGCCCTACTAAACCGGGACTTAAATACGAGCAGTACTTC
cdr3_aa: CASSSPTKPGLKYEQYF

d_call: -
j_call: TRBJ2-1
cdr3_length: 12
clone_size: -
v_call: TRBV6-1
cdr3_nt: TGTGCCAGCAGAAGGGTGGATTATGAGCAGTTCTTC
cdr3_aa: CASRRVDYEQFF

d_call: TRBD2
j_call: TRBJ2-5
cdr3_length: 14
clone_size: -
v_call: TRBV5-1
cdr3_nt: TGCGCCAGCAGCTTGGATCCCGGGAGGGAGACCCAGTACTTC
cdr3_aa: CASSLDPGRETQYF

d_call: TRBD2
j_call: TRBJ2-1
cdr3_length: 16
clone_size: once
v_call: TRBV10-3
cdr3_nt: TGTGCCATCAGTGAGTTCGCGGGAGGCGTCTACAATGAGCAGTTCTTC
cdr3_aa: CAISEFAGGVYNEQFF

d_call: TRBD1
j_call: TRBJ1-1
cdr3_length: 13
clone_size: -
v_call: TRBV5-4
cdr3_nt: TGTGCCAGCACCGACAGGGAGGGGACTGAAGCTTTCTTT
cdr3_aa: CASTDREGTEAFF

d_call: TRBD2
j_call: TRBJ2-3
cdr3_length: 15
clone_size: -
v_call: TRBV11-2
cdr3_nt: TGTGCCAGCAGCTTAGCGGCGGGAGTGACAGATACGCAGTATTTT
cdr3_aa: CASSLAAGVTDTQYF

d_call: -
j_call: TRBJ1-4
cdr3_length: 14
clone_size: once
v_call: TRBV25-1
cdr3_nt: TGTGCCAGCTCCGGGACCGCCATAAAGGAAAAACTGTTTTTT
cdr3_aa: CASSGTAIKEKLFF

d_call: -
j_call: TRBJ2-5
cdr3_length: 12
clone_size: -
v_call: TRBV14
cdr3_nt: TGTGCCAGCAGCCAATCAGTAGAGACCCAGTACTTC
cdr3_aa: CASSQSVETQYF

d_call: -
j_call: TRBJ1-1
cdr3_length: 14
clone_size: -
v_call: TRBV5-4
cdr3_nt: TGTGCCAGCAGCTTGTCGAAGGGGAACACTGAAGCTTTCTTT
cdr3_aa: CASSLSKGNTEAFF

d_call: TRBD2
j_call: TRBJ2-2
cdr3_length: 14
clone_size: -
v_call: TRBV29-1
cdr3_nt: TGCAGCGTTGCGGCGGGAGTTCAGGTCGGGGAGCTGTTTTTT
cdr3_aa: CSVAAGVQVGELFF

d_call: -
j_call: TRBJ2-7
cdr3_length: 20
clone_size: -
v_call: TRBV21-1
cdr3_nt: TGTGCCAGCAGCAAAACGCCCCGGGCGTTGCTGGACAGGTTTACCTACGAGCAGTACTTC
cdr3_aa: CASSKTPRALLDRFTYEQYF

d_call: -
j_call: TRBJ2-7
cdr3_length: 11
clone_size: -
v_call: TRBV25-1
cdr3_nt: TGTGCCAGCGTTAAGGGGTTCGAGCAGTACTTC
cdr3_aa: CASVKGFEQYF

d_call: TRBD2
j_call: TRBJ2-1
cdr3_length: 15
clone_size: -
v_call: TRBV19
cdr3_nt: TGTGCCAGTAGGTCCACTAGCGGAGCAAACAATGAGCAGTTCTTC
cdr3_aa: CASRSTSGANNEQFF

d_call: -
j_call: TRBJ2-1
cdr3_length: 12
clone_size: -
v_call: TRBV10-3
cdr3_nt: TGTGCCATCGGGACGTTCCACAATGAGCAGTTCTTC
cdr3_aa: CAIGTFHNEQFF

d_call: -
j_call: TRBJ2-7
cdr3_length: 15
clone_size: few
v_call: TRBV2
cdr3_nt: TGTGCCAGCAGTGGAGAGCCGACTATTTCCTACGAGCAGTACTTC
cdr3_aa: CASSGEPTISYEQYF

d_call: TRBD1
j_call: TRBJ2-7
cdr3_length: 13
clone_size: -
v_call: TRBV10-3
cdr3_nt: TGTGCCATCAGTGGCACGACAGGGTACGAGCAGTACTTC
cdr3_aa: CAISGTTGYEQYF

d_call: -
j_call: TRBJ2-3
cdr3_length: 17
clone_size: -
v_call: TRBV7-9
cdr3_nt: TGTGCCAGCAGCTTTGTCGATCGGCACAGGGCCACAGATACGCAGTATTTT
cdr3_aa: CASSFVDRHRATDTQYF

d_call: TRBD1
j_call: TRBJ1-1
cdr3_length: 19
clone_size: -
v_call: TRBV10-3
cdr3_nt: TGTGCCATCAGTGACGAATTCAGAATGGACAGGGTGGGGAGCACTGAAGCTTTCTTT
cdr3_aa: CAISDEFRMDRVGSTEAFF

d_call: -
j_call: TRBJ2-1
cdr3_length: 19
clone_size: -
v_call: TRBV1
cdr3_nt: TGCACCAGCAGCCAAGCAGGGGGGGGTTTAGACGGGTCCTACAATGAGCAGTTCTTC
cdr3_aa: CTSSQAGGGLDGSYNEQFF

d_call: -
j_call: TRBJ2-1
cdr3_length: 14
clone_size: -
v_call: TRBV6-6
cdr3_nt: TGTGCCAGCAGCGGGGGACAGCCCTACAATGAGCAGTTCTTC
cdr3_aa: CASSGGQPYNEQFF

d_call: TRBD1
j_call: TRBJ2-7
cdr3_length: 15
clone_size: -
v_call: TRBV7-9
cdr3_nt: TGTGCCAGCAGCTCAACCGGGACAGGGGGCAACGAGCAGTACTTC
cdr3_aa: CASSSTGTGGNEQYF

d_call: -
j_call: TRBJ2-5
cdr3_length: 11
clone_size: -
v_call: TRBV20-1
cdr3_nt: TGCAGTGCTAGCGACCGGGAGACCCAGTACTTC
cdr3_aa: CSASDRETQYF

d_call: -
j_call: TRBJ1-2
cdr3_length: 14
clone_size: -
v_call: TRBV28
cdr3_nt: TGTGCCAGCAGTTTATGGAGAAGCAACTATGGCTACACCTTC
cdr3_aa: CASSLWRSNYGYTF

d_call: -
j_call: TRBJ2-3
cdr3_length: 14
clone_size: -
v_call: TRBV5-4
cdr3_nt: TGTGCCAGCAGCTTGCGGGACCCCACAGATACGCAGTATTTT
cdr3_aa: CASSLRDPTDTQYF

d_call: TRBD2
j_call: TRBJ2-3
cdr3_length: 14
clone_size: -
v_call: TRBV5-1
cdr3_nt: TGCGCCAGCCGACCGGGACTAGTAACAGATACGCAGTATTTT
cdr3_aa: CASRPGLVTDTQYF

d_call: -
j_call: TRBJ2-7
cdr3_length: 13
clone_size: -
v_call: TRBV28
cdr3_nt: TGTGCCAGCAGTTTGGACTACATCTACGAGCAGTACTTC
cdr3_aa: CASSLDYIYEQYF

d_call: TRBD2
j_call: TRBJ2-1
cdr3_length: 17
clone_size: -
v_call: TRBV5-1
cdr3_nt: TGCGCCAGCAGCTTGTGGACTAGCGGGAGGGTGGACAATGAGCAGTTCTTC
cdr3_aa: CASSLWTSGRVDNEQFF

d_call: TRBD1
j_call: TRBJ1-2
cdr3_length: 14
clone_size: once
v_call: TRBV18
cdr3_nt: TGTGCCAGCTCACCCGCGGCCAGGGGGGTTGGCTACACCTTC
cdr3_aa: CASSPAARGVGYTF

d_call: -
j_call: TRBJ2-5
cdr3_length: 14
clone_size: few
v_call: TRBV2
cdr3_nt: TGTGCCAGCTCCTACGGGCACCTCCAAGAGACCCAGTACTTC
cdr3_aa: CASSYGHLQETQYF

d_call: -
j_call: TRBJ2-1
cdr3_length: 14
clone_size: -
v_call: TRBV29-1
cdr3_nt: TGCAGCGTTGTGGGAGTGTTCTCCTACAATGAGCAGTTCTTC
cdr3_aa: CSVVGVFSYNEQFF

d_call: -
j_call: TRBJ2-3
cdr3_length: 13
clone_size: -
v_call: TRBV2
cdr3_nt: TGTGCCAGCAGTGAGGATAACACAGATACGCAGTATTTT
cdr3_aa: CASSEDNTDTQYF

d_call: -
j_call: TRBJ1-5
cdr3_length: 13
clone_size: -
v_call: TRBV18
cdr3_nt: TGTGCCAGCTCACCAGGGGGAGATCAGCCCCAGCATTTT
cdr3_aa: CASSPGGDQPQHF

d_call: TRBD1
j_call: TRBJ1-1
cdr3_length: 15
clone_size: -
v_call: TRBV18
cdr3_nt: TGTGCCAGCTCACCCCAACAGGGGGAGAACACTGAAGCTTTCTTT
cdr3_aa: CASSPQQGENTEAFF

d_call: -
j_call: TRBJ2-1
cdr3_length: 14
clone_size: -
v_call: TRBV5-4
cdr3_nt: TGTGCCAGCACCGTGGAGAGCTCCTACAATGAGCAGTTCTTC
cdr3_aa: CASTVESSYNEQFF

d_call: -
j_call: TRBJ2-2
cdr3_length: 14
clone_size: -
v_call: TRBV6-5
cdr3_nt: TGTGCCAGCAAAAATAGCGCGAACACCGGGGAGCTGTTTTTT
cdr3_aa: CASKNSANTGELFF

d_call: TRBD1
j_call: TRBJ1-2
cdr3_length: 13
clone_size: once
v_call: TRBV19
cdr3_nt: TGTGCCTCTTCCGGGACAGGGATCTATGGCTACACCTTC
cdr3_aa: CASSGTGIYGYTF

d_call: TRBD2
j_call: TRBJ2-1
cdr3_length: 14
clone_size: -
v_call: TRBV7-3
cdr3_nt: TGTGCCAGCAGCCCGGGGGGGGGCTACAATGAGCAGTTCTTC
cdr3_aa: CASSPGGGYNEQFF

d_call: -
j_call: TRBJ2-7
cdr3_length: 11
clone_size: -
v_call: TRBV14
cdr3_nt: TGTGCCAGCAGCCAAGGATTCGAGCAGTACTTC
cdr3_aa: CASSQGFEQYF

d_call: -
j_call: TRBJ2-1
cdr3_length: 15
clone_size: -
v_call: TRBV7-9
cdr3_nt: TGTGCCAGCAGCTTCGGTCCGCCAACCTCCAATGAGCAGTTCTTC
cdr3_aa: CASSFGPPTSNEQFF

d_call: TRBD1
j_call: TRBJ2-5
cdr3_length: 16
clone_size: -
v_call: TRBV19
cdr3_nt: TGTGCCAGTAGCTCCCGGGGGGACAGGGGCCGGGAGACCCAGTACTTC
cdr3_aa: CASSSRGDRGRETQYF

d_call: TRBD1
j_call: TRBJ2-3
cdr3_length: 18
clone_size: -
v_call: TRBV6-1
cdr3_nt: TGTGCCAGCAGTGGATGGGACAGGGGCCCTATTGCAGCAGATACGCAGTATTTT
cdr3_aa: CASSGWDRGPIAADTQYF

d_call: -
j_call: TRBJ1-1
cdr3_length: 12
clone_size: -
v_call: TRBV7-9
cdr3_nt: TGTGCCAGCAGCGTCCAGGGGACTGAAGCTTTCTTT
cdr3_aa: CASSVQGTEAFF

d_call: TRBD2
j_call: TRBJ2-7
cdr3_length: 15
clone_size: -
v_call: TRBV5-6
cdr3_nt: TGTGCCAGCAGCTTAGGGACTAGCGGGAGGTACGAGCAGTACTTC
cdr3_aa: CASSLGTSGRYEQYF

d_call: TRBD1
j_call: TRBJ1-3
cdr3_length: 15
clone_size: once
v_call: TRBV7-9
cdr3_nt: TGTGCCAGCAGCTTAGTTTCGACAGGGGGAAACACCATATATTTT
cdr3_aa: CASSLVSTGGNTIYF

d_call: -
j_call: TRBJ2-7
cdr3_length: 17
clone_size: -
v_call: TRBV1
cdr3_nt: TGCACCAGCAGCCAAGATGCTGACGGACGGGGTCCCTACGAGCAGTACTTC
cdr3_aa: CTSSQDADGRGPYEQYF

d_call: -
j_call: TRBJ2-1
cdr3_length: 15
clone_size: -
v_call: TRBV11-3
cdr3_nt: TGTGCCAGCAGCTTCGGGGGGCGCTCCTACAATGAGCAGTTCTTC
cdr3_aa: CASSFGGRSYNEQFF